These 23 T cell receptor beta chains came from one sample sequenced in a study of molecular identifiers for immune sequencing clone quantification. TCRdb fed the PCR reads into MiXCR, producing one record per CDR3 protein. The sample contains fewer than 30,000 distinct CDR3 sequences, roughly 17% of which appear only once. The sequencing sample was made of naive CD8+ T cells from blood, with Jurkat cell RNA spiked in. The subset is: FACS-sorted CD8+CD4-CCR7+CD45RA+ naive T cells. These receptors came from a human donor in good health. Some libraries in this study had Jurkat cell RNA spiked in.

V gene TRBV9 combines with J gene TRBJ2-3; D may be TRBD1 (5 bases). With the DNA end fitting TRBJ1-5 better, the J assignment may be wrong. Germline CDR1 and CDR2: SGDLS and YYNGEE. This CDR3 contains 21 residues. As DNA, the CDR3 is TGTGCCAGCAGCCCAATCGGGACTAGCGGGAATGGTGTATACGGCACAGATACGCAGCATTTT. This codes for CASSPIGTSGNGVYGTDTQHF.

Ten or more counts support this clonotype. J is TRBJ1-2 and V is TRBV4-3, with D perhaps matching TRBD1 (6 bases). The V and J ends lost 1 base and 7 bases respectively, with 16 bases between them. Germline V lookup: CDR1 LGHNA, CDR2 YSLEER. The CDR3 consists of 15 residues. CDR3 DNA sequence: TGCGCCAGCAGCCAAGGAGGTACAGGGTATTTTGGCTACACCTTC. Translation: CASSQGGTGYFGYTF.

This clonotype has a count of ten or more. The chain joins TRBV19 to TRBJ1-6, with 7 bases identical to TRBD1. The CDR3 is 14 residues long. The V and J ends lost 7 bases and 7 bases, in that order; junction bases with no gene match: 7. Germline CDR1 is LNHDA and CDR2 is SQIVND (reference sequence). CDR3 sequence: CASTPGGVNSPLHF. Written as DNA, the CDR3 is TGTGCCAGTACCCCAGGGGGTGTGAATTCACCCCTCCACTTT.

This clonotype was seen ten or more times. The rearrangement links TRBV19 to TRBJ1-1; D is possibly TRBD1 (6 bases). The germline V gene has CDR1 LNHDA and CDR2 SQIVND (reference sequence). This CDR3 is built from 12 residues. The germline V and J ends were trimmed by 3 bases and 7 bases, with 9 bases remaining between them. The CDR3 loop is CASSIGQLEAFF. The CDR3 nucleotides read TGTGCCAGTAGTATCGGACAGCTTGAAGCTTTCTTT.

This clonotype has ten or more counts. The chain combines TRBV2 with TRBJ2-7, with D perhaps matching TRBD1 (6 bases). The CDR3 runs to 14 residues. V dropped 4 bases and J dropped 0 bases, with 10 bases sitting between them. The germline V gene has CDR1 SNHLY and CDR2 FYNNEI. In nucleotides, the CDR3 is TGTGCCAGCAGTGGAGGACAGATCTCCTACGAGCAGTACTTC. This codes for CASSGGQISYEQYF.

By share, this clonotype counts as medium-sized. The chain uses TRBV7-2 and TRBJ2-7, with 8 nucleotides matching TRBD2. V lost 7 bases and J lost 2; bases outside the gene matches: 13. The CDR3 has 16 residues. Germline V gene lookup returns CDR1 SGHTA and CDR2 FQGNSA. CDR3 amino acids: CASTHREGVIAYEQYF. The CDR3 region has the DNA TGTGCCAGCACCCATCGGGAGGGGGTGATAGCCTACGAGCAGTACTTC.

V gene TRBV6-5 combines with J gene TRBJ2-5; the D gene is possibly TRBD2 (5 bases). V lost 2 bases to trimming and J lost 4 bases, with 11 bases between them. The CDR3 extends over 14 amino acids. The germline CDR1 and CDR2 sequences are MNHEY and SVGAGI. The CDR3 spells CASSYVGVGETQYF. The CDR3 DNA sequence: TGTGCCAGCAGTTACGTGGGAGTAGGAGAGACCCAGTACTTC.

This clonotype was recorded at least ten times. CDR3 amino acids: CASRLYTGELFF. The DNA for the CDR3 is TGTGCCAGCAGATTATACACCGGGGAGCTGTTTTTT. The V gene is TRBV6-2 or TRBV6-3, the J gene TRBJ2-2; D is uncertain. Germline CDR1 is MNHEY and CDR2 is SVGEGT. Trimming took off 6 bases at V and 3 bases at J, with 5 bases between the two ends. CDR3 length: 12 amino acids.

Comments on this clonotype: A much more abundant neighbour one base away suggests this may be a read error. The chain couples TRBV28 to TRBJ2-7, with D possibly matching TRBD1 (5 bases). This CDR3 has 14 amino acids. The V gene's germline CDR1 is MDHEN and CDR2 SYDVKM. The CDR3 sequence is CASSLGRRGYVQYF. Here the CDR3 DNA reads TGTGCCAGCAGTTTGGGGCGTAGGGGCTACGTGCAGTACTTC. The full variable domain, rest sourced from reference TRBV28 and TRBJ2-7, is DVKVTQSSRYLVKRTGEKVFLECVQDMDHENMFWYRQDPGLGLRLIYFSYDVKMKEKGDIPEGYSVSREKKERFSLILESASTNQTSMYLCASSLGRRGYVQYFGPGTRLTVT.

This clonotype came up many times. V and J are TRBV6-5 and TRBJ1-1; perhaps TRBD1 as D (6 bases). The ends were cut back, 6 bases at V and 1 base at J, with 12 bases in the middle. The length of the CDR3 is 14 residues. Germline values: CDR1 MNHEY, CDR2 SVGAGI. This CDR3 reads CASSSGHSNTEAFF. The CDR3 region has the DNA TGTGCCAGCAGCTCGGGACACTCGAACACTGAAGCTTTCTTT.

With regard to this clonotype: This could be a read error, since a much larger clone is one nucleotide away. The chain couples TRBV19 to TRBJ2-3; 13 nucleotides match TRBD2. Germline-derived CDR1 and CDR2 are LNHDA and SQIVND (reference sequence). The CDR3 runs to 13 residues. The CDR3 nucleotides read TGTGCCACTGGGACTAGCGGGACAGGTACGCAGTATTTT. Translating it yields CATGTSGTGTQYF.

This clonotype was seen at least ten times. The rearrangement uses TRBV30 and TRBJ2-1, with TRBD2 identical over 7 bases. In germline, CDR1 is GTSNPN, CDR2 SVGIG (reference sequence). V was pared by 0 bases and J by 3 bases, with 8 bases of the junction left unmatched. The CDR3 runs to 16 residues. This CDR3 is CAWSVWEGIIYNEQFF. DNA for the CDR3: TGTGCCTGGAGTGTATGGGAGGGGATTATCTACAATGAGCAGTTCTTC.

V gene TRBV27 combines with J gene TRBJ1-5; D is uncertain. Germline V gene lookup returns CDR1 MNHEY and CDR2 SMNVEV (reference sequence). The V gene lost 1 base and the J gene lost 0 bases, with 7 bases spanning the gap. The CDR3 is made up of 15 amino acids. CDR3 nucleotides: TGTGCCAGCAGTTTATATGGACCTAGCAATCAGCCCCAGCATTTT. Its translation is CASSLYGPSNQPQHF.

This clonotype has ten or more counts. The J gene is TRBJ2-2, the V gene TRBV25-1; 7 bases match TRBD2. Germline CDR1 reads MGHDK; CDR2 reads SYGVNS. V shed 0 bases and J 4 bases; nucleotides not matched to a gene: 11. The CDR3 extends over 18 amino acids. CDR3 residues: CASSEYIRGGRSTGELFF. In DNA form, the CDR3 reads TGTGCCAGCAGTGAATATATTAGGGGCGGGAGAAGCACCGGGGAGCTGTTTTTT. Filled out from reference TRBV25-1 and TRBJ2-2, the complete variable domain reads EADIYQTPRYLVIGTGKKITLECSQTMGHDKMYWYQQDPGMELHLIHYSYGVNSTEKGDLSSESTVSRIRTEHFPLTLESARPSHTSQYLCASSEYIRGGRSTGELFFGEGSRLTVL.

The sample holds many counts of this clonotype. The V gene is TRBV2, the J gene TRBJ1-2; TRBD1 matches 7 bases. The CDR3 has 16 amino acids. Germline V gene lookup returns CDR1 SNHLY and CDR2 FYNNEI. V was pared by 4 bases and J by 0 bases, with 8 bases of the junction left unmatched. The CDR3 here is CASSVSTGVTNYGYTF. CDR3 coding DNA: TGTGCCAGCAGTGTTTCTACAGGGGTCACTAACTATGGCTACACCTTC.

The V and J genes are TRBV7-8 and TRBJ2-1; tentative D call: TRBD2 (6 bases). Trimming removed 5 bases from V and 6 bases from J, with 17 bases in between. The germline gives CDR1 SGHVS, CDR2 FQNEAQ. CDR3 length: 15 residues. The DNA for the CDR3 is TGTGCCAGCAGCCGGCCCGGGGACTTGGGCAATGAGCAGTTCTTC. Encoded protein: CASSRPGDLGNEQFF. The full variable domain, completed using reference TRBV7-8 and TRBJ2-1, is GAGVSQSPRYKVAKRGQDVALRCDPISGHVSLFWYQQALGQGPEFLTYFQNEAQLDKSGLPSDRFFAERPEGSVSTLKIQRTQQEDSAVYLCASSRPGDLGNEQFFGPGTRLTVL.

The sample holds many counts of this clonotype. The gene calls are TRBV5-4 and TRBJ2-1; D is unclear. Germline CDR1 is SGHNT and CDR2 is YYREEE (reference sequence). The CDR3 covers 13 residues. V lost 4 bases, J lost 7 bases, and 12 bases lay in between. CDR3 sequence (DNA): TGTGCCAGCAGCCTGGTTCCCGGAAATGAGCAGTTCTTC. Amino acids: CASSLVPGNEQFF.

There are many counts of this clonotype. The chain recombines TRBV6-2 or TRBV6-3 with TRBJ2-6; D possibly corresponds to TRBD1 (5 bases). The length of the CDR3 is 16 residues. V dropped 5 bases and J dropped 0 bases, with 11 bases sitting between them. Per germline, CDR1 MNHEY and CDR2 SVGEGT. CDR3 loop: CASSGPGISGANVLTF. The CDR3 DNA sequence: TGTGCCAGCAGTGGACCAGGGATCTCTGGGGCCAACGTCCTGACTTTC.

This clonotype was seen repeatedly, ten times or more. The V and J genes are TRBV27 and TRBJ2-7, with a possible D match to TRBD1 (7 bases). The V and J ends lost 5 bases and 3 bases respectively, with 17 bases between them. This CDR3 comprises 15 residues. The germline CDR1 and CDR2 sequences are MNHEY and SMNVEV (reference sequence). CDR3 bases: TGTGCCAGCAGTGGCGGGACAGTGCCGTACTACGAGCAGTACTTC. Residues: CASSGGTVPYYEQYF.

As concerns this clonotype: A much larger clone lies one base from this, so it may be a read error. This chain connects TRBV29-1 to TRBJ2-2; D may correspond to TRBD1 or TRBD2 (5 bases each). The CDR3 length is 12 residues. Germline CDR1 SQVTM, CDR2 ANQGSEA. The CDR3: CSVELGTGEPFF. The CDR3 region has the DNA TGCAGCGTTGAATTAGGGACCGGGGAGCCGTTTTTT.

This clonotype was recorded at least ten times. The CDR3 DNA is TGTGCCAGCACGCTCTCTTTAGCAGATACGCAGTATTTT. Translated: CASTLSLADTQYF. The V and J genes are TRBV5-4 and TRBJ2-3; D not resolved. CDR3 length: 13 residues. Trimming shortened V by 6 bases and J by 4 bases, and 12 bases separated the two germline ends. Per germline, CDR1 SGHNT and CDR2 YYREEE (reference sequence). The whole variable domain, filled in from reference TRBV5-4 and TRBJ2-3, reads ETGVTQSPTHLIKTRGQQVTLRCSSQSGHNTVSWYQQALGQGPQFIFQYYREEENGRGNFPPRFSGLQFPNYSSELNVNALELDDSALYLCASTLSLADTQYFGPGTRLTVL.

This clonotype was counted many times. V is TRBV10-1 and J is TRBJ1-5, with a possible D match to TRBD1 (5 bases). Between the trimmed V and J ends, which lost 10 bases and 6 bases, there was a span of 16 bases. The CDR3 has 13 residues. CDR1 is WNHNN, CDR2 SYGVQD, per germline (reference sequence). The CDR3 bases are TGCGCCAACTCCGGGACGGTGGGTCAGCCCCAGCATTTT. It codes for CANSGTVGQPQHF.

Of note for this clonotype: Possible read error: a much larger clone is one base away. The chain recombines TRBV5-6 with TRBJ1-1; D is undetermined. The CDR3 extends over 13 amino acids. Germline V gives CDR1 SGHDT, CDR2 YYEEEE. The CDR3 region is CAGSFFPGTEAFF. In DNA, the CDR3 is TGTGCCGGCAGCTTCTTCCCCGGGACTGAAGCTTTCTTT.